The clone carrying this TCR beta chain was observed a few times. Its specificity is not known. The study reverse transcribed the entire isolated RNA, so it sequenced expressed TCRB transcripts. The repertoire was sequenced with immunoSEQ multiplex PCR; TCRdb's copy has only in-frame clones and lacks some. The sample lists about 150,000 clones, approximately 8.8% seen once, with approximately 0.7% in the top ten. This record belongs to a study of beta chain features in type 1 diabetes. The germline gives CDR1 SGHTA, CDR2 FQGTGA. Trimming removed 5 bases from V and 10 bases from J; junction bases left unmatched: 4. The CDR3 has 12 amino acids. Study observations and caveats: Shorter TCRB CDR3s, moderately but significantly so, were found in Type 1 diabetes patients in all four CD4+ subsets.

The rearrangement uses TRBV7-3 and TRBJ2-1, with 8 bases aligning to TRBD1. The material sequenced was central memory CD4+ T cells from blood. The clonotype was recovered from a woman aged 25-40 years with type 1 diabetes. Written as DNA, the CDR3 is TGTGCCAGCAGCCCAGGGGGCCGAGAGCAGTTCTTC. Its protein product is CASSPGGREQFF.